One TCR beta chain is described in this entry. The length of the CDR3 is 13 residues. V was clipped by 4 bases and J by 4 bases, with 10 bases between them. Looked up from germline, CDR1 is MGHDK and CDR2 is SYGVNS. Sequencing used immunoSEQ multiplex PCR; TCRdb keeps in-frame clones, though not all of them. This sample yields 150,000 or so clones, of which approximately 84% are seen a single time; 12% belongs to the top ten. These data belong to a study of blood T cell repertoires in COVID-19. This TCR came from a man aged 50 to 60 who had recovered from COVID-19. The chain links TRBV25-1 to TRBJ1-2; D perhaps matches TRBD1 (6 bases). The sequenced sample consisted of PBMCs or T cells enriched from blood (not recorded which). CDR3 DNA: TGTGCCAGCAGTGCCGGGACACCCTATGGCTACACCTTC. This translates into CASSAGTPYGYTF.